A single sample is the source of the 24 T cell receptor beta chains below, sequenced in a study of early T cells in non-severe SARS-CoV-2 infection. Each CDR3 protein gets one entry after TCRdb re-called the 5' RACE reads with MiXCR. This table has about 45,000 distinct CDR3 sequences, approximately 10% appearing once. Sequenced sample: whole blood. The receptors here all came from an adult who was a healthcare worker with PCR-confirmed SARS-CoV-2 infection or an uninfected control (not recorded which).

This clonotype occurred many times. This chain connects TRBV12-3 or TRBV12-4 to TRBJ2-2; 7 positions match TRBD1. J was trimmed by 6 bases and V by 1 base; bases with no gene match: 2. The CDR3 is made up of 14 amino acids. The chain's CDR3 is CASSLGGGPGELFF. DNA of the CDR3: TGTGCCAGCAGTTTAGGAGGGGGCCCCGGGGAGCTGTTTTTT.

The chain is built from TRBV28 and TRBJ2-1; 8 nucleotides align to TRBD2. This CDR3 is built from 16 residues. Germline values: CDR1 MDHEN, CDR2 SYDVKM. With 5 bases clipped from V and 2 bases from J, the junction kept 8 bases outside the gene matches. The CDR3 spells CASSASLAATYNEQFF. CDR3 nucleotide sequence: TGTGCCAGCAGTGCCTCACTAGCGGCGACCTACAATGAGCAGTTCTTC.

This clonotype has at least ten counts. This rearrangement joins TRBV9 to TRBJ2-3, with TRBD2 identical over 10 bases. J gave up 7 bases and V 1 base, and 6 bases lay outside the gene matches. CDR1 and CDR2 from the germline V gene are SGDLS and YYNGEE. CDR3 size: 15 residues. The CDR3 here is CASSVTGSGRYTQYF. For the CDR3, the DNA is TGTGCCAGCAGCGTAACGGGTAGCGGGAGGTATACGCAGTATTTT.

This clonotype was counted many times. This rearrangement joins TRBV2 to TRBJ2-2, with TRBD2 matching 13 bases. The CDR3 sequence is 17 residues long. CDR1 is SNHLY, CDR2 FYNNEI, per germline. V lost 4 bases, J lost 1 base, and 3 bases stayed unmatched. For the CDR3, the DNA is TGTGCCAGCAGTGGACTAGCGGGAGGCAGGAACACCGGGGAGCTGTTTTTT. Residues: CASSGLAGGRNTGELFF.

This clonotype has a handful of counts. The genes are TRBV12-3 or TRBV12-4 and TRBJ2-7; TRBD2 matches at 7 bases. This CDR3 is built from 14 residues. V gave up 7 bases and J gave up 7 bases; unmatched junction bases: 13. The CDR3 bases are TGTGCCAGCAACCTAGGAAGCGGGACTGTTGAGCAGTACTTC. Protein: CASNLGSGTVEQYF.

This clonotype was seen at least ten times. The chain couples TRBV19 to TRBJ2-6; tentatively, D is TRBD2 (5 bases). The CDR3 is made up of 15 amino acids. The germline V gene has CDR1 LNHDA and CDR2 SQIVND (reference sequence). The V gene lost 3 bases and the J gene lost 2 bases, with 8 bases spanning the gap. The CDR3 DNA sequence: TGTGCCAGTAGTATGGGAGCGACTGGGGCCAACGTCCTGACTTTC. Translation: CASSMGATGANVLTF.

The genes are TRBV2 and TRBJ2-7, with TRBD2 matching over 7 bases. The germline V gene has CDR1 SNHLY and CDR2 FYNNEI. This CDR3 is built from 15 residues. Trimming took 6 bases from V and 4 from J; bases not matched to a gene: 12. The CDR3 loop reads CASRSSGLPEYEQYF. As DNA, the CDR3 is TGTGCCAGCAGGTCCTCGGGACTACCCGAGTACGAGCAGTACTTC.

This clonotype was seen at least ten times. The CDR3 sequence: CSASKGSEKLFF. The CDR3 coding sequence is TGCAGTGCTAGTAAGGGGAGCGAAAAACTGTTTTTT. The rearrangement uses TRBV20-1 and TRBJ1-4, with D tentatively TRBD1 (5 bases). The CDR3 covers 12 residues. Trimming took off 3 bases at V and 8 bases at J, with 10 bases between the two ends. Germline lookup yields CDR1 DFQATT and CDR2 SNEGSKA (reference sequence).

This clonotype was recorded a few times. The rearrangement links TRBV29-1 to TRBJ1-4, with TRBD1 matching 9 bases. This CDR3 contains 16 residues. Trimming at V came to 3 bases and at J to 0 bases, leaving 5 bases not matched to a gene. Germline assignment: CDR1 SQVTM and CDR2 ANQGSEA. In DNA, the CDR3 is TGCAGCGTTGAGGGAGGACAGGGGACAACTAATGAAAAACTGTTTTTT. It yields the protein CSVEGGQGTTNEKLFF.

The rearrangement joins TRBV6-2 or TRBV6-3 to TRBJ1-1; D might be TRBD1 (5 bases). The CDR3 extends over 15 amino acids. V dropped 5 bases and J dropped 4 bases, with 17 bases sitting between them. Germline V gene sequence: CDR1 MNHEY, CDR2 SVGEGT. CDR3 DNA: TGTGCCAGCAGTCCTCTCGCCGGGGCTGCCACTGAAGCTTTCTTT. It encodes CASSPLAGAATEAFF.

This clonotype was observed at least ten times. V gene TRBV6-1 combines with J gene TRBJ2-5, with D possibly TRBD2 on 5 matching bases. V lost 2 bases and J lost 3, with 10 bases in between. CDR3 length: 14 amino acids. Germline loops: CDR1 MNHNS, CDR2 SASEGT. CDR3 DNA sequence: TGTGCCAGCAGTGAACCAAAGCGGAAAGAGACCCAGTACTTC. This codes for CASSEPKRKETQYF.

Comment on this clonotype: This may be a read error, as it is one base from a much larger clone. The chain couples TRBV7-6 to TRBJ2-1, with a weak D call TRBD2 (5 bases). Germline CDR1 reads SGHVS; CDR2 reads FNYEAQ. The CDR3 covers 17 residues. The chain's CDR3 is CVSSLDGLPLTYNEQFF. The CDR3 DNA reads as TGTGTCAGCAGCTTAGACGGACTGCCTCTAACCTACAATGAGCAGTTCTTC. Filled out from reference TRBV7-6 and TRBJ2-1, the complete variable domain reads GAGVSQSPRYKVTKRGQDVALRCDPISGHVSLYWYRQALGQGPEFLTYFNYEAQQDKSGLPNDRFSAERPEGSISTLTIQRTEQRDSAMYRCVSSLDGLPLTYNEQFFGPGTRLTVL.

This clonotype was seen at least ten times. The chain combines TRBV10-3 with TRBJ2-3; TRBD2 matches 11 bases. CDR1 is ENHRY and CDR2 is SYGVKD in the germline V gene. The junction had 9 bases not matched to a gene; V was cut back by 4 bases and J by 0 bases. The CDR3 is 18 amino acids. CDR3 in amino acids: CAISARAGLAESTDTQYF. CDR3 nucleotides: TGTGCCATCAGTGCCCGGGCGGGACTAGCGGAGAGCACAGATACGCAGTATTTT.

This clonotype was picked up many times. This rearrangement joins TRBV11-2 to TRBJ2-6, with 8 bases aligning to TRBD1. CDR1 and CDR2 from the germline V gene are SGHAT and FQNNGV. The CDR3 consists of 17 residues. J gave up 0 bases and V 5 bases, and 6 bases lay outside the gene matches. CDR3 DNA: TGTGCCAGCAGCACGGGACAGGCCGGCTCTGGGGCCAACGTCCTGACTTTC. As protein: CASSTGQAGSGANVLTF.

In this sample, this clonotype turned up many times. The rearrangement uses TRBV6-5 and TRBJ1-1, with 7 nucleotides matching TRBD1. Germline V gene lookup returns CDR1 MNHEY and CDR2 SVGAGI. The CDR3 is 15 residues long. The junction had 10 bases not matched to a gene; V was cut back by 6 bases and J by 3 bases. The CDR3 DNA follows: TGTGCCAGCAGGGTAAGAAGGGGGCGCGACACTGAAGCTTTCTTT. This encodes CASRVRRGRDTEAFF.

This clonotype occurred many times. CDR3 sequence: CSKRGVKNIQYF. CDR3 sequence (DNA): TGCAGTAAGAGGGGCGTCAAAAACATTCAGTACTTC. The rearrangement joins TRBV29-1 to TRBJ2-4; D is perhaps TRBD1 or TRBD2 (5 bases each). Germline CDR1 and CDR2: SQVTM and ANQGSEA. CDR3 size: 12 residues.

The chain uses TRBV19 and TRBJ2-4, with D unresolved. Germline V gene data show CDR1 as LNHDA and CDR2 as SQIVND (reference sequence). The V and J ends lost 5 bases and 9 bases respectively, with 11 bases between them. The length of the CDR3 is 12 residues. CDR3 bases: TGTGCCAGTAGTTCCAGTTATGGCATTCAGTACTTC. Protein: CASSSSYGIQYF.

This clonotype occurred many times. The rearrangement links TRBV7-2 to TRBJ2-7; 7 positions agree with TRBD1. V was clipped by 5 bases and J by 0 bases; unmatched bases: 4. In germline, CDR1 is SGHTA, CDR2 FQGNSA. The CDR3 extends over 14 amino acids. The CDR3, as DNA: TGTGCCAGCAGCCCCGGACAGGTCTCCTACGAGCAGTACTTC. This encodes CASSPGQVSYEQYF.

This clonotype appeared many times. V and J are TRBV27 and TRBJ1-6; D is unclear. CDR1 and CDR2 (germline): MNHEY, SMNVEV (reference sequence). Trimming pared 3 bases from V and 8 bases from J, leaving 8 bases between. This CDR3 comprises 13 residues. The CDR3 protein is CASSLARHSPLHF. CDR3 DNA sequence: TGTGCCAGCAGTTTGGCTCGACATTCACCCCTCCACTTT.

This rearrangement joins TRBV10-2 to TRBJ2-5, with TRBD2 matching 9 bases. With V trimmed by 0 bases and J by 7 bases, 6 bases remained unmatched. CDR1 and CDR2 from the germline V gene are WSHSY and SAAADI. The CDR3 has 15 residues. CDR3 in DNA: TGCGCCAGCAGTGAGTCGGTAGCGGGAGCGGGGACCCAGTACTTC. Translating gives CASSESVAGAGTQYF.

This clonotype has ten or more counts. V gene TRBV5-1 combines with J gene TRBJ2-1; 10 bases agree with TRBD2. V gave up 7 bases and J gave up 6 bases; unmatched junction bases: 13. Germline V gene sequence: CDR1 SGHRS, CDR2 YFSETQ. This CDR3 contains 16 residues. CDR3 residues: CASRLKLAGETNEQFF. The CDR3 nucleotides are TGCGCCAGCCGACTCAAGCTAGCGGGAGAGACCAATGAGCAGTTCTTC.

In its sample, this clonotype was seen many times. This chain uses TRBV7-9 with TRBJ2-7; the D gene is possibly TRBD2 (5 bases). Germline assignment: CDR1 SEHNR and CDR2 FQNEAQ (reference sequence). CDR3 length: 13 amino acids. The ends were cut back, 4 bases at V and 3 bases at J, with 10 bases in the middle. CDR3: CASSSDSNYEQYF. The CDR3 DNA is TGTGCCAGCAGCTCGGACTCGAACTACGAGCAGTACTTC.

This clonotype was counted ten times or more. The chain uses TRBV7-2 and TRBJ2-7; 8 bases are shared with TRBD1. Germline V gene lookup returns CDR1 SGHTA and CDR2 FQGNSA. This CDR3 has 15 amino acids. V lost 5 bases, J lost 2 bases, and 8 bases stayed unmatched. CDR3 bases: TGTGCCAGCAGCCCAGACCAGGGGGCCCCCTACGAGCAGTACTTC. Its translation is CASSPDQGAPYEQYF.

On this clonotype itself: This may arise from a read error, as a much more abundant clone is one base away. The chain carries TRBV7-9 and TRBJ1-1; maybe TRBD1 (6 bases). From germline, CDR1 is SEHNR and CDR2 FQNEAQ (reference sequence). The CDR3 is 13 amino acids. The ends were cut back, 0 bases at V and 8 bases at J, with 10 bases in the middle. The CDR3 DNA sequence: TGTGCCAGCAGCTTAGCGGACAGTGCGGAAGCTTTCTTT. Translated: CASSLADSAEAFF.